The next 26 T cell receptor beta chains were all read from a single sample in a study of T cells in Graves' hyperthyroidism and ophthalmopathy. Authors of the study amplified TCR beta CDR3 regions from RNA transcripts. The study used the HTBI primer set for a first-round RT-PCR of the TCR CDR3. One entry per CDR3 protein results from TCRdb running MiXCR on the multiplex PCR reads. The table lists some 770,000 distinct CDR3 sequences, about 15% of them singletons. The specimen was blood. Receptors originate from a man aged 18 to 30 with Graves' hyperthyroidism.

This clonotype was picked up a small number of times. The V and J genes are TRBV6-1 and TRBJ1-5; D gene uncertain. Germline V gene sequence: CDR1 MNHNS, CDR2 SASEGT. V was clipped by 0 bases and J by 6 bases, with 6 bases between them. The CDR3 is 13 residues long. The DNA of the CDR3 is TGTGCCAGCAGTGAAGCCCGCCCTCAGCCCCAGCATTTT. Translating gives CASSEARPQPQHF.

This clonotype was seen ten or more times. J is TRBJ2-1 and V is TRBV5-1; TRBD2 is a possible D gene (5 bases). CDR1 and CDR2 from the germline V gene are SGHRS and YFSETQ. The CDR3 has 16 residues. The V and J ends lost 3 bases and 4 bases respectively, with 17 bases between them. Here the CDR3 reads CASSSATQRSYNEQFF. CDR3 coding DNA: TGCGCCAGCAGCTCCGCGACTCAGCGGAGTTACAATGAGCAGTTCTTC. Combining the CDR3 with reference TRBV5-1 and TRBJ2-1 gives the whole variable domain KAGVTQTPRYLIKTRGQQVTLSCSPISGHRSVSWYQQTPGQGLQFLFEYFSETQRNKGNFPGRFSGRQFSNSRSEMNVSTLELGDSALYLCASSSATQRSYNEQFFGPGTRLTVL.

The table lists this clonotype with many counts. The rearrangement joins TRBV12-3 or TRBV12-4 to TRBJ2-7, with TRBD2 matching 10 bases. There are 15 residues in the CDR3. V shed 4 bases, J shed 2 bases, and the junction held 5 bases outside the gene matches. The CDR3: CASSSSGSKAYEQYF. The CDR3 DNA sequence: TGTGCCAGCAGTTCTAGCGGGAGTAAGGCCTACGAGCAGTACTTC.

The chain is built from TRBV19 and TRBJ2-3; 8 bases agree with TRBD1. This CDR3 region has 15 residues. CDR1 and CDR2 (germline): LNHDA, SQIVND (reference sequence). The junction had 8 bases not matched to a gene; V was cut back by 5 bases and J by 4 bases. CDR3 sequence (DNA): TGTGCCAGTAGTGTCGACAGGGGAGGCGCAGATACGCAGTATTTT. Its protein product is CASSVDRGGADTQYF.

Details on this clonotype: This may come from a read error, since a much larger clone is one base off. The genes are TRBV7-2 and TRBJ1-1, with a possible D match to TRBD1 (6 bases). The V end was cut by 7 bases, the J end by 3 bases, with 18 bases between. The CDR3 runs 15 residues. The germline gives CDR1 SGHTA, CDR2 FQGNSA. CDR3: CASTLGGRRYTEAFF. The CDR3 DNA reads TGTGCCAGCACCTTGGGGGGCAGACGATACACTGAAGCTTTCTTT.

This clonotype was observed a handful of times. The genes are TRBV12-3 or TRBV12-4 and TRBJ2-1; D remains ambiguous. Trimming took 2 bases from V and 1 from J, leaving 15 bases between them. This CDR3 is built from 17 residues. CDR3 nucleotide sequence: TGTGCCAGCAGTTTAAGGTCAACCCGATATTCCTACAATGAGCAGTTCTTC. Its protein is CASSLRSTRYSYNEQFF.

This clonotype has only a few counts. The chain uses TRBV20-1 and TRBJ1-5; 10 bases align to TRBD1. Germline CDR1 and CDR2: DFQATT and SNEGSKA (reference sequence). CDR3 length: 19 residues. Trimming removed 3 bases from V and 0 bases from J; junction bases left unmatched: 14. The CDR3 is CSASDDGWTGGYSNQPQHF. CDR3 in DNA: TGCAGTGCTAGTGATGATGGGTGGACAGGGGGTTATAGCAATCAGCCCCAGCATTTT.

This clonotype was counted many times. The CDR3 here is CASSSTGVGNEQYF. CDR3 in DNA: TGTGCCAGCAGTTCAACGGGGGTAGGCAACGAGCAGTACTTC. The chain recombines TRBV5-5 with TRBJ2-7, with TRBD2 as a possible D gene (6 bases). CDR1 SGHKS and CDR2 YYEKEE come from the germline V gene (reference sequence). This CDR3 region has 14 residues. Trimming stripped 5 bases from V and 5 bases from J, with 17 bases between.

The DNA for the CDR3 is TGCAGTGCCCACATCCCACAGGGGAGATCCTACAATGAGCAGTTCTTC. Translation gives CSAHIPQGRSYNEQFF. V and J are TRBV20-1 and TRBJ2-1; 7 nucleotides match TRBD1. J lost 1 base, V lost 6 bases, and 12 bases had no gene match. The CDR3 contains 16 residues. The germline V gene encodes CDR1 DFQATT and CDR2 SNEGSKA (reference sequence).

This clonotype appeared a few times. The rearrangement uses TRBV7-2 and TRBJ2-2; TRBD1 agrees at 8 bases. Trimming removed 1 base from V and 7 bases from J; junction bases left unmatched: 14. There are 18 residues in the CDR3. Germline values: CDR1 SGHTA, CDR2 FQGNSA. The CDR3 DNA reads TGTGCCAGCAGCTTAGTCCCAGGGGGCGCCTCAGGTGACGGGGAGCTGTTTTTT. Protein product: CASSLVPGGASGDGELFF.

V and J are TRBV7-2 and TRBJ1-1, with D possibly being TRBD1 (5 bases). V dropped 5 bases and J dropped 6 bases, with 16 bases sitting between them. The CDR3 spans 14 residues. The germline CDR1 and CDR2 sequences are SGHTA and FQGNSA. DNA of the CDR3: TGTGCCAGCAGCCCGGGACGATCTCGATCTGAAGCTTTCTTT. Translated: CASSPGRSRSEAFF.

Turning to this clonotype: This could be a read error, since a much larger clone is one nucleotide away. V and J are TRBV7-2 and TRBJ2-7; no clear D. CDR3 length equals 13 residues. Germline V lookup: CDR1 SGHTA, CDR2 FQGNSA. CDR3 sequence: CAGSDLRIYEQYF. CDR3 in DNA: TGTGCCGGCAGCGACCTTCGGATCTACGAGCAGTACTTC.

Regarding this clonotype: With a much larger clone just one base away, this may be a read error. The chain employs TRBV13 and TRBJ2-5; 7 nucleotides agree with TRBD2. The J call may not be correct, given that the DNA end is closer to TRBJ2-1. This CDR3 region has 15 residues. Germline lookup yields CDR1 PRHDT and CDR2 FYEKMQ (reference sequence). The CDR3 nucleotides are TGTGCCAGCAGCTGGCCCTCAGCGGGGCAAGAGACCCAGTTCTTC. Its protein is CASSWPSAGQETQFF.

This chain connects TRBV20-1 to TRBJ2-7; no clear D. Per germline, CDR1 DFQATT and CDR2 SNEGSKA (reference sequence). The CDR3 contains 13 residues. Trimming cost V 4 bases and J 2 bases, with 12 bases left between them. In DNA, the CDR3 is TGCAGTGCTACCAGCGAACGGACCTACGAGCAGTACTTC. This codes for CSATSERTYEQYF.

This clonotype has ten or more counts. The rearrangement uses TRBV7-2 and TRBJ2-2, with TRBD2 matching over 11 bases. V shed 5 bases, J shed 6 bases, and the junction held 5 bases outside the gene matches. In germline, CDR1 is SGHTA, CDR2 FQGNSA. This CDR3 has 15 amino acids. The chain's CDR3 is CASSPLAGGPGELFF. DNA for the CDR3: TGTGCCAGCAGCCCTTTAGCGGGAGGGCCCGGGGAGCTGTTTTTT.

This clonotype was recorded a few times. This chain connects TRBV28 to TRBJ2-4; D call uncertain. Trimming removed 6 bases from V and 9 bases from J, with 15 bases in between. Germline V lookup: CDR1 MDHEN, CDR2 SYDVKM. This CDR3 contains 13 residues. The CDR3 here is CASRLRGALIQYF. CDR3 nucleotide sequence: TGTGCCAGCAGACTTCGTGGTGCGCTCATTCAGTACTTC.

This clonotype was found many times. This rearrangement joins TRBV27 to TRBJ2-7; 9 bases line up with TRBD2. CDR3 length: 17 amino acids. CDR1 and CDR2 from the germline V gene are MNHEY and SMNVEV (reference sequence). J was trimmed by 0 bases and V by 6 bases; bases with no gene match: 12. CDR3 sequence: CASSATKGLAPSYEQYF. The CDR3 DNA follows: TGTGCCAGCAGCGCGACTAAAGGACTAGCGCCCTCCTACGAGCAGTACTTC.

In this sample, this clonotype turned up many times. This chain links TRBV2 with TRBJ2-7, with D perhaps matching TRBD1 (6 bases). Germline CDR1 and CDR2: SNHLY and FYNNEI. The CDR3 contains 16 residues. V was trimmed by 2 bases and J by 3 bases, leaving 17 bases between them. CDR3: CASSEQGPRHGYEQYF. The CDR3 DNA is TGTGCCAGCAGTGAACAGGGGCCGCGTCATGGCTACGAGCAGTACTTC.

This chain uses TRBV19 with TRBJ2-1, with D possibly matching TRBD2 (6 bases). V lost 11 bases and J lost 4, with 18 bases in between. Germline CDR1 LNHDA, CDR2 SQIVND (reference sequence). The CDR3 sequence is 14 residues long. The CDR3 here is CAGGVPGEYNEQFF. The CDR3, as DNA: TGTGCCGGCGGTGTCCCGGGAGAATACAATGAGCAGTTCTTC.

In this sample, this clonotype turned up many times. The chain couples TRBV6-1 to TRBJ2-7; D tentatively fits TRBD1 or TRBD2 (6 bases each). Trimming took off 6 bases at V and 6 bases at J, with 18 bases between the two ends. The CDR3 runs 14 residues. Germline values: CDR1 MNHNS, CDR2 SASEGT. CDR3 nucleotide sequence: TGTGCCAGCAGCCGGGAGTGGGGGGCGGGCGAGCAGTACTTC. The encoded protein is CASSREWGAGEQYF.

In its sample, this clonotype was seen a few times. The rearrangement links TRBV6-6 to TRBJ2-2; D ambiguous. The CDR3 loop spans 16 amino acids. The V end lost 0 bases, the J end lost 1 base, and 9 bases lay between the germline ends. Germline CDR1 and CDR2: MNHNY and SVGAGI (reference sequence). The CDR3 here is CASSYSRMWNTGELFF. In nucleotides, the CDR3 is TGTGCCAGCAGTTACTCCAGGATGTGGAACACCGGGGAGCTGTTTTTT.

In regard to this clonotype: A much bigger clone sits one base away, suggesting this may be a read error. The chain carries TRBV2 and TRBJ1-5, with 8 nucleotides matching TRBD1. V was clipped by 7 bases and J by 6 bases; unmatched bases: 11. CDR1 is SNHLY, CDR2 FYNNEI, per germline. The CDR3 consists of 15 residues. The CDR3 loop is CASNVGQGGTQPQHF. For the CDR3, the DNA is TGTGCCAGCAACGTCGGACAGGGAGGCACTCAGCCCCAGCATTTT.

This clonotype has ten or more counts. V gene TRBV12-3 or TRBV12-4 combines with J gene TRBJ2-1, with 8 nucleotides matching TRBD2. The CDR3 runs 15 residues. Trimming took 3 bases from V and 8 from J; bases not matched to a gene: 9. The CDR3 DNA is TGTGCCAGCAGTTTCTCGGGACTAGAAGGAGATGAGCAGTTCTTC. Its protein is CASSFSGLEGDEQFF.

The chain is built from TRBV20-1 and TRBJ2-7, with 11 bases matching TRBD2. Germline lookup yields CDR1 DFQATT and CDR2 SNEGSKA (reference sequence). The CDR3 runs 21 residues. V dropped 0 bases and J dropped 4; count of bases not matched to a gene: 23. CDR3 coding DNA: TGCAGTGCTAGAGATGTGGCAGCTAGGGGAAATAGCGGGAGGGCCTCGTACGAGCAGTACTTC. This sequence encodes CSARDVAARGNSGRASYEQYF.

This chain connects TRBV2 to TRBJ2-7; TRBD1 matches at 8 bases. The CDR3 loop spans 12 amino acids. Germline CDR1 and CDR2: SNHLY and FYNNEI. The trim removed 5 bases at V and 6 bases at J, leaving 3 bases unmatched. CDR3 sequence: CASSTGGAEQYF. The CDR3 coding sequence is TGTGCCAGCAGTACAGGGGGAGCCGAGCAGTACTTC.

This clonotype was observed a handful of times. The genes are TRBV29-1 and TRBJ1-5; D unresolved. The length of the CDR3 is 13 residues. The V gene's germline CDR1 is SQVTM and CDR2 ANQGSEA. V was shortened by 5 bases and J by 1 base, with 9 bases between the two germline ends. CDR3 region: CSVRADSNQPQHF. The CDR3 DNA follows: TGCAGCGTTAGGGCTGACAGCAATCAGCCCCAGCATTTT. Using reference TRBV29-1 and TRBJ1-5 for the parts outside the CDR3, the full variable domain is SAVISQKPSRDICQRGTSLTIQCQVDSQVTMMFWYRQQPGQSLTLIATANQGSEATYESGFVIDKFPISRPNLTFSTLTVSNMSPEDSSIYLCSVRADSNQPQHFGDGTRLSIL.